These 3 T cell receptor beta chains came from one sample sequenced in a study of blood T cell repertoires in COVID-19. Profiling relied on immunoSEQ multiplex PCR, and the TCRdb table lists in-frame clones only, not all of them. The table has 200,000 to 300,000 clones, approximately 89% seen once. The sequencing input was PBMCs or T cells enriched from blood (not recorded which). These receptors all stem from a woman between 18 and 29 years old who had recovered from COVID-19.

The V gene is TRBV6-6, the J gene TRBJ1-1; 9 positions agree with TRBD1. Germline loops: CDR1 MNHNY, CDR2 SVGAGI (reference sequence). The ends lost 2 bases at V and 4 bases at J; junction bases unmatched: 2. This CDR3 has 14 residues. CDR3 nucleotide sequence: TGTGCCAGCAGTTACACAGGGGGCATCACTGAAGCTTTCTTT. This translates into CASSYTGGITEAFF.

J is TRBJ2-1 and V is TRBV5-1; 8 nucleotides match TRBD2. V trimming: 5 bases; J trimming: 4 bases; junction bases outside the gene matches: 8. This CDR3 comprises 15 residues. The germline CDR1 and CDR2 sequences are SGHRS and YFSETQ. DNA for the CDR3: TGCGCCAGCAGTCCGAGCGGGGGTGATTACAATGAGCAGTTCTTC. Protein sequence: CASSPSGGDYNEQFF.

This clone was observed many times. The V and J genes are TRBV19 and TRBJ2-1, with TRBD2 matching 10 bases. Germline V gives CDR1 LNHDA, CDR2 SQIVND (reference sequence). The CDR3 has 16 amino acids. Unmatched junction bases numbered 7, after V lost 4 bases and J lost 4 bases. The CDR3: CASSRFSGGSYNEQFF. In nucleotides, the CDR3 is TGTGCCAGTAGTAGGTTTAGCGGGGGGTCATACAATGAGCAGTTCTTC.